One and the same sample provided the 21 T cell receptor beta chains below, sequenced in a study of blood T cell repertoires in COVID-19. Here immunoSEQ multiplex PCR was the method, and the copy in TCRdb shows in-frame clones only, minus some. The sample has fewer than 35,000 clones; 85% to 90% are singletons. Sequencing was carried out using peripheral blood. These TCRs come from an older man with active COVID-19.

This chain joins TRBV3-1 (or the pseudogene TRBV3-2) and TRBJ2-2; 7 nucleotides line up with TRBD1. V lost 1 base, J lost 8 bases, and 4 bases stayed unmatched. CDR1 and CDR2 (germline): LGHDT, YNNKEL (reference sequence). CDR3 length: 14 residues. CDR3 bases: TGTGCCAGCAGCCAAGGCTACAGGGGAGGGGAGCTGTTTTTT. It specifies CASSQGYRGGELFF.

The chain recombines TRBV4-1 with TRBJ2-3, with TRBD2 as a possible D gene (5 bases). V was trimmed by 0 bases and J by 7 bases, leaving 8 bases between them. The CDR3 sequence is 13 residues long. Germline lookup yields CDR1 MGHRA and CDR2 YSYEKL. The CDR3 reads CASSQEATNTQYF. CDR3 sequence (DNA): TGCGCCAGCAGCCAAGAGGCGACTAATACGCAGTATTTT.

This rearrangement joins TRBV24-1 to TRBJ2-1; 9 bases are a match to TRBD1. This CDR3 spans 18 amino acids. Trimming took 5 bases from V and 4 from J; bases not matched to a gene: 14. Germline V gene sequence: CDR1 KGHDR, CDR2 SFDVKD. The CDR3 DNA reads TGTGCCACCAGTGCCCTTTCTACCGGGACAGGGAATTACAATGAGCAGTTCTTC. Translating gives CATSALSTGTGNYNEQFF.

The chain uses TRBV4-1 and TRBJ2-6; D not resolved. The ends were cut back, 6 bases at V and 4 bases at J, with 13 bases in the middle. The germline gives CDR1 MGHRA, CDR2 YSYEKL. This CDR3 contains 15 residues. The CDR3 coding sequence is TGCGCCAGCAGGTACAGTCCTTCCGGGGCCAACGTCCTGACTTTC. Protein sequence: CASRYSPSGANVLTF.

This clone has a handful of counts. V is TRBV7-9 and J is TRBJ2-3; 7 bases fit TRBD2. Germline CDR1 is SEHNR and CDR2 is FQNEAQ (reference sequence). The trim removed 2 bases at V and 3 bases at J, leaving 2 bases unmatched. The CDR3 is 14 residues long. The CDR3 protein is CASSLSGVTDTQYF. CDR3 DNA: TGTGCCAGCAGCTTAAGCGGGGTTACAGATACGCAGTATTTT.

The chain employs TRBV5-8 and TRBJ2-5; TRBD2 agrees at 16 bases. Germline CDR1 and CDR2: SGHTS and YDEGEE. J was trimmed by 0 bases and V by 3 bases; bases with no gene match: 2. This CDR3 is built from 17 residues. This CDR3 reads CASSSGLAGGDQETQYF. The CDR3 region has the DNA TGTGCCAGCAGCTCGGGACTAGCGGGGGGGGACCAAGAGACCCAGTACTTC.

The rearrangement uses TRBV18 and TRBJ2-7; 8 bases fit TRBD1. Germline V gene lookup returns CDR1 KGHSH and CDR2 LQKENI. The CDR3 totals 15 residues. The J segment lost 1 base and the V segment lost 2 bases, leaving 4 bases of the junction unmatched. CDR3 loop: CASSPDGQGSYEQYF. The CDR3 DNA reads TGTGCCAGCTCACCAGATGGACAGGGTTCCTACGAGCAGTACTTC.

The chain recombines TRBV2 with TRBJ2-7; 9 nucleotides match TRBD2. Germline lookup yields CDR1 SNHLY and CDR2 FYNNEI. The trim removed 5 bases at V and 3 bases at J, leaving 2 bases unmatched. CDR3 length: 13 amino acids. CDR3 DNA sequence: TGTGCCAGCAGTCCGCGGGAGGGCTACGAGCAGTACTTC. Translated, it gives CASSPREGYEQYF.

This chain connects TRBV5-5 to TRBJ1-2, with D tentatively TRBD1 (6 bases). In germline, CDR1 is SGHKS, CDR2 YYEKEE (reference sequence). Trimming removed 0 bases at V and 1 base at J, with 7 bases between. There are 14 residues in the CDR3. The CDR3 coding sequence is TGTGCCAGCAGCTTGGGGGGGCGTAACTATGGCTACACCTTC. Its protein is CASSLGGRNYGYTF.

This sequence joins TRBV6-5 and TRBJ1-6; possibly TRBD1 for D (5 bases). The CDR3 runs to 13 residues. Trimming took off 7 bases at V and 10 bases at J, with 14 bases between the two ends. Germline lookup yields CDR1 MNHEY and CDR2 SVGAGI. The chain's CDR3 is CASKIGAGSPLHF. CDR3 nucleotide sequence: TGTGCCAGCAAGATTGGGGCTGGCTCACCCCTCCACTTT.

The CDR3 region has the DNA TGTGCCACCAGTGATTTGCACAGGGGGCCCGGAAACACCATATATTTT. Amino acids: CATSDLHRGPGNTIYF. The chain links TRBV24-1 to TRBJ1-3; 9 nucleotides match TRBD1. CDR3 length equals 16 residues. The junction had 3 bases not matched to a gene; V was cut back by 0 bases and J by 4 bases. Germline assignment: CDR1 KGHDR and CDR2 SFDVKD.

The CDR3 spells CASSDRGGSYEQYF. In DNA form, the CDR3 reads TGTGCCAGCAGCGATAGGGGGGGGTCCTACGAGCAGTACTTC. This chain links TRBV5-4 with TRBJ2-7; tentative D call: TRBD2 (7 bases). This CDR3 region has 14 residues. Germline V gene sequence: CDR1 SGHNT, CDR2 YYREEE (reference sequence). V lost 4 bases to trimming and J lost 1 base, with 12 bases between them.

This chain connects TRBV5-1 to TRBJ2-3; 7 bases line up with TRBD1. The CDR3 has 15 amino acids. Germline loops: CDR1 SGHRS, CDR2 YFSETQ. Germline trimming cut 4 bases from V and 4 bases from J; bases unmatched to any gene: 9. This chain's CDR3 is CASSTGTDNSDTQYF. In DNA form, the CDR3 reads TGCGCCAGCAGCACCGGGACAGATAATTCAGATACGCAGTATTTT.

The chain has TRBV11-1 and TRBJ1-2; 8 bases are a match to TRBD1. The CDR3 runs to 14 residues. CDR1 is SGHAT, CDR2 FQDESV, per germline (reference sequence). V was pared by 5 bases and J by 4 bases, with 6 bases of the junction left unmatched. The CDR3 DNA reads TGTGCCAGCAGCCGGGGACAGGCGATCTATGGCTACACCTTC. Translated, it gives CASSRGQAIYGYTF.

The V call is TRBV30, the J call TRBJ2-7; TRBD2 aligns across 7 bases. CDR3 length: 13 amino acids. J lost 3 bases, V lost 7 bases, and 9 bases had no gene match. CDR1 and CDR2 from the germline V gene are GTSNPN and SVGIG (reference sequence). The CDR3 region has the DNA TGTGCCTACGTACCCTGGGGGGGCTACGAGCAGTACTTC. This gives the protein CAYVPWGGYEQYF.

This clone was seen a handful of times. The chain combines TRBV18 with TRBJ1-2; 9 nucleotides match TRBD1. Germline V lookup: CDR1 KGHSH, CDR2 LQKENI. V lost 2 bases to trimming and J lost 4 bases; unmatched junction nucleotides: 2. The CDR3 loop spans 14 amino acids. The CDR3 loop is CASSPTGGGYGYTF. Written as DNA, the CDR3 is TGTGCCAGCTCACCAACAGGGGGCGGCTATGGCTACACCTTC.

The chain recombines TRBV27 with TRBJ2-7; D is possibly TRBD2 (7 bases). V was clipped by 3 bases and J by 7 bases, with 13 bases between them. This CDR3 region has 13 residues. Germline V gives CDR1 MNHEY, CDR2 SMNVEV (reference sequence). CDR3 DNA: TGTGCCAGCAGTTTGGGGGGGCGCAGTGAGCAGTACTTC. Protein product: CASSLGGRSEQYF.

The chain uses TRBV18 and TRBJ1-2; 8 nucleotides align to TRBD1. CDR3 length equals 15 residues. Trimming took 3 bases from V and 7 from J; bases not matched to a gene: 10. Germline V gene lookup returns CDR1 KGHSH and CDR2 LQKENI. The CDR3 loop reads CASSPRPQGAAGYTF. The CDR3 DNA follows: TGTGCCAGCTCACCCAGGCCCCAGGGGGCGGCTGGCTACACCTTC.

The genes are TRBV5-1 and TRBJ2-3; 7 bases fit TRBD1. The germline V gene has CDR1 SGHRS and CDR2 YFSETQ. The CDR3 is 16 amino acids. V gave up 5 bases and J gave up 2 bases; unmatched junction bases: 11. CDR3 amino acids: CASREGAGGNTDTQYF. For the CDR3, the DNA is TGCGCCAGCAGAGAGGGGGCAGGGGGTAACACAGATACGCAGTATTTT.

V and J are TRBV5-6 and TRBJ1-2; 10 bases fit TRBD1. Germline trimming cut 3 bases from V and 3 bases from J; bases unmatched to any gene: 14. Germline CDR1 and CDR2: SGHDT and YYEEEE. CDR3 length equals 18 residues. Here the CDR3 reads CASSYWGTGAGMDYGYTF. The CDR3 nucleotides are TGTGCCAGCAGCTACTGGGGGACAGGGGCTGGAATGGACTATGGCTACACCTTC. Supplemented by reference TRBV5-6 and TRBJ1-2, the full variable domain reads DAGVTQSPTHLIKTRGQQVTLRCSPKSGHDTVSWYQQALGQGPQFIFQYYEEEERQRGNFPDRFSGHQFPNYSSELNVNALLLGDSALYLCASSYWGTGAGMDYGYTFGSGTRLTVV.

The chain is built from TRBV11-3 and TRBJ2-1, with 8 bases identical to TRBD1. V lost 4 bases, J lost 9 bases, and 14 bases stayed unmatched. Germline assignment: CDR1 SGHNT and CDR2 YENEEA. This CDR3 is built from 16 residues. The CDR3 DNA reads TGTGCCAGCAGCTCCTCCGGGACAGGTCTAGCCGGTGAGCAGTTCTTC. It is translated as CASSSSGTGLAGEQFF. Full variable domain (missing parts from reference TRBV11-3 and TRBJ2-1): EAGVVQSPRYKIIEKKQPVAFWCNPISGHNTLYWYLQNLGQGPELLIRYENEEAVDDSQLPKDRFSAERLKGVDSTLKIQPAELGDSAVYLCASSSSGTGLAGEQFFGPGTRLTVL.